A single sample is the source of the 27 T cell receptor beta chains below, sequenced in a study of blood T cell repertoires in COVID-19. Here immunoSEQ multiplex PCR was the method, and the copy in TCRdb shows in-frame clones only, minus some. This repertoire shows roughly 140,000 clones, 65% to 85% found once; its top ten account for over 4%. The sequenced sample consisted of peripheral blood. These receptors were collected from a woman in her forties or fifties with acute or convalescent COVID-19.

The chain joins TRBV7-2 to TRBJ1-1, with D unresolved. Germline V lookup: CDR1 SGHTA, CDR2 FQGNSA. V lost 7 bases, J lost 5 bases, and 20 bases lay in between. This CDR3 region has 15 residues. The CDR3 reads CASNHLSITGTEAFF. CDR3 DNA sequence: TGTGCCAGCAACCACCTTAGTATAACCGGGACTGAAGCTTTCTTT.

In DNA form, the CDR3 reads TGTGCCAGCTCGAACAATCAGGGGGCCGAGAATGGCTACACCTTC. Translation gives CASSNNQGAENGYTF. The chain combines TRBV18 with TRBJ1-2; TRBD1 agrees at 8 bases. The V segment lost 6 bases and the J segment 6 bases; nucleotides outside the gene matches: 12. The CDR3 is 15 amino acids. Germline CDR1 is KGHSH and CDR2 is LQKENI.

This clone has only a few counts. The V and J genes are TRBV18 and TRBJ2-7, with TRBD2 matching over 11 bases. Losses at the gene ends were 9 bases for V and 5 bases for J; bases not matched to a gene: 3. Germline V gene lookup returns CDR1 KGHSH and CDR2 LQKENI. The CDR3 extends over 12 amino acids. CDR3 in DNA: TGTGCCAGTAGCGGGGGGGCCGACGAGCAGTACTTC. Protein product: CASSGGADEQYF.

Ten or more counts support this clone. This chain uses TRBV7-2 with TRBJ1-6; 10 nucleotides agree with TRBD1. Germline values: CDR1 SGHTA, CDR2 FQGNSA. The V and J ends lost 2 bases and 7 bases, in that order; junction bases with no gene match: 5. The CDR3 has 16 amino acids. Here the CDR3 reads CASSLRTGGDNSPLHF. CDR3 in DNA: TGTGCCAGCAGCTTACGGACAGGGGGAGACAATTCACCCCTCCACTTT.

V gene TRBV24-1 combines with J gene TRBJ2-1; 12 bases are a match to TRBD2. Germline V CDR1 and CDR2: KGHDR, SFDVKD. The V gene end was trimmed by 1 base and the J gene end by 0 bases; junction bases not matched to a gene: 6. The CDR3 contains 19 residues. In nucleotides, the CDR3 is TGTGCCACCAGTGATTTTCTAGCGGGGGGGCGAAGCTCCTACAATGAGCAGTTCTTC. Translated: CATSDFLAGGRSSYNEQFF.

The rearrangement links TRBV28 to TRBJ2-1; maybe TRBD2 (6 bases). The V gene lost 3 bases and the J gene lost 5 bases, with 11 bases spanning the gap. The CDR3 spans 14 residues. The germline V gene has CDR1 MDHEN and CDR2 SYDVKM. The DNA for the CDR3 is TGTGCCAGCAGTTTTTTGGGAGGAGACAATGAGCAGTTCTTC. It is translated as CASSFLGGDNEQFF.

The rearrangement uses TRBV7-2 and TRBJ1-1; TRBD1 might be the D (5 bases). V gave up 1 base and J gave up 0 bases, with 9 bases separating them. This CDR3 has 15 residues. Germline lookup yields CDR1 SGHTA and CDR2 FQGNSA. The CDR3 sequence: CASSLVGGLNTEAFF. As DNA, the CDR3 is TGTGCCAGCAGCTTAGTCGGGGGTCTGAACACTGAAGCTTTCTTT. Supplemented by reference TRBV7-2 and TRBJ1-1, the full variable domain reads GAGVSQSPSNKVTEKGKDVELRCDPISGHTALYWYRQSLGQGLEFLIYFQGNSAPDKSGLPSDRFSAERTGGSVSTLTIQRTQQEDSAVYLCASSLVGGLNTEAFFGQGTRLTVV.

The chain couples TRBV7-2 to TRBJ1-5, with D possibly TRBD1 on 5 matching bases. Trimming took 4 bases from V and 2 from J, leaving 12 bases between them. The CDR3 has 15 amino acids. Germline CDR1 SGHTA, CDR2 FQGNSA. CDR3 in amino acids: CASSSDSTRNQPQHF. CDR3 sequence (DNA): TGTGCCAGCAGCTCTGACAGCACCCGCAATCAGCCCCAGCATTTT.

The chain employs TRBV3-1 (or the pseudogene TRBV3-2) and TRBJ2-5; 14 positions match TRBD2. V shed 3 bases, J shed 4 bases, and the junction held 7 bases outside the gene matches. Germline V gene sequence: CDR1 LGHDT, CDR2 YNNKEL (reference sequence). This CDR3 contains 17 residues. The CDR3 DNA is TGTGCCAGCAGCCAGGGACTAGCGGGGGTATTGGGAGAGACCCAGTACTTC. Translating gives CASSQGLAGVLGETQYF.

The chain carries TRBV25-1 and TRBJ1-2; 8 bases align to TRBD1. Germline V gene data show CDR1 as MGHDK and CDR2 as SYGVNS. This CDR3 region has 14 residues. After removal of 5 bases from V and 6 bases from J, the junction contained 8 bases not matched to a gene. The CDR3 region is CASSTQGAIHGYTF. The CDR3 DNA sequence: TGTGCCAGCAGTACTCAGGGGGCAATACATGGCTACACCTTC.

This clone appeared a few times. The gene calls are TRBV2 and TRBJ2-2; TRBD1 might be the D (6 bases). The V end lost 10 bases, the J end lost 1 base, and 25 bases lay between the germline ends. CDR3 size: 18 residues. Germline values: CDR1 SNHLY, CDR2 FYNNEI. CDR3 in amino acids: CATKGLGTRQRNTGELFF. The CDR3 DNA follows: TGTGCCACCAAGGGTCTGGGGACACGACAACGGAACACCGGGGAGCTGTTTTTT.

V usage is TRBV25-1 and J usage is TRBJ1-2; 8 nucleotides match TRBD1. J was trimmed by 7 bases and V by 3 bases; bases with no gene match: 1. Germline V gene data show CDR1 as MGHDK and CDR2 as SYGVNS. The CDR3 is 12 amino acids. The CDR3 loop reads CASSETGVGYTF. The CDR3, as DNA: TGTGCCAGCAGTGAGACAGGGGTTGGCTACACCTTC.

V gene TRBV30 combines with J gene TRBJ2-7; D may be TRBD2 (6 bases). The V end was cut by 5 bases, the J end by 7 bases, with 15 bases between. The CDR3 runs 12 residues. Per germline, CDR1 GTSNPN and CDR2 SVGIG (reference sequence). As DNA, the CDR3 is TGTGCCTGGGGCGCCGCCCGGGGGGAGCAGTACTTC. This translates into CAWGAARGEQYF.

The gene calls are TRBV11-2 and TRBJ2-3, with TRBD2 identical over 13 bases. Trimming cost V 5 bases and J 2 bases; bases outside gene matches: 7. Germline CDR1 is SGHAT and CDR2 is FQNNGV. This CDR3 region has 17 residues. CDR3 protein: CASSPRLAGGPTDTQYF. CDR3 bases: TGTGCCAGCAGCCCCCGACTAGCGGGGGGACCCACAGATACGCAGTATTTT.

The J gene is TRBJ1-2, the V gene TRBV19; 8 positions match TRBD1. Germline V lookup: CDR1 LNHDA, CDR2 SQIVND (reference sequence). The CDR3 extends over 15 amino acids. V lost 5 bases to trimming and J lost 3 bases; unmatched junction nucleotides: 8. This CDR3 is CASSSRDRWYYGYTF. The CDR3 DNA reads TGTGCCAGTAGTTCTCGGGACAGGTGGTACTATGGCTACACCTTC.

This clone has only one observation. The CDR3 bases are TGCAGCGTTGAGTCTTACATGAACACTGAAGCTTTCTTT. It is translated as CSVESYMNTEAFF. The chain links TRBV29-1 to TRBJ1-1; D remains ambiguous. Per the germline V gene, CDR1 is SQVTM and CDR2 is ANQGSEA. The CDR3 is made up of 13 amino acids. The V end lost 3 bases, the J end lost 0 bases, and 8 bases lay between the germline ends.

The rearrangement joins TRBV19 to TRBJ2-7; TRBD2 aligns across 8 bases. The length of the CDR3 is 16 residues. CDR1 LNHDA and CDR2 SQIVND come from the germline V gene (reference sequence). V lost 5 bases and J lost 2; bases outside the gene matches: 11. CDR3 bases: TGTGCCAGTAGTGTAACTAAGCGGGGGCTAACCTACGAGCAGTACTTC. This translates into CASSVTKRGLTYEQYF.

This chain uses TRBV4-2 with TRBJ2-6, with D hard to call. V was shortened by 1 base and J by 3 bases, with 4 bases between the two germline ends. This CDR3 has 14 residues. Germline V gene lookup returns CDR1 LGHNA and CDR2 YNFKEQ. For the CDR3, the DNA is TGTGCCAGCAGCCAAGGTAATGGGGCCAACGTCCTGACTTTC. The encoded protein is CASSQGNGANVLTF.

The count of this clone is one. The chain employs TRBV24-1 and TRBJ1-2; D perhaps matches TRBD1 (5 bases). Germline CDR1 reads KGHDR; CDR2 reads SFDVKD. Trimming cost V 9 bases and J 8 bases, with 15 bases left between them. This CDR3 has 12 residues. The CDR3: CATRDFTGGYTF. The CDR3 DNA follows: TGTGCCACCCGGGACTTCACGGGGGGCTACACCTTC.

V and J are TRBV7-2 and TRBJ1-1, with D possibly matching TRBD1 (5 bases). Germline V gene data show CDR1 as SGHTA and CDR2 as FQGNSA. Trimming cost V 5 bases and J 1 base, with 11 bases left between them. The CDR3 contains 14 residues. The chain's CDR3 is CASSHVDRNTEAFF. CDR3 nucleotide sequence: TGTGCCAGCAGCCACGTTGACAGGAACACTGAAGCTTTCTTT. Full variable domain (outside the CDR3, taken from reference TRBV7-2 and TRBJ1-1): GAGVSQSPSNKVTEKGKDVELRCDPISGHTALYWYRQSLGQGLEFLIYFQGNSAPDKSGLPSDRFSAERTGGSVSTLTIQRTQQEDSAVYLCASSHVDRNTEAFFGQGTRLTVV.

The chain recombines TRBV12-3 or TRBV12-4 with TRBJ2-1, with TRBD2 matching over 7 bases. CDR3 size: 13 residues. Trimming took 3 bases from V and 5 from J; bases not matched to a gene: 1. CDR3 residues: CASSLGGDNEQFF. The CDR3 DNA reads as TGTGCCAGCAGTTTGGGGGGGGACAATGAGCAGTTCTTC.

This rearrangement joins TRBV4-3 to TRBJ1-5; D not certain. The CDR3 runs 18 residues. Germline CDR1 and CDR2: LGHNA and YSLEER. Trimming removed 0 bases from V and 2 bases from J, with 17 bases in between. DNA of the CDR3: TGCGCCAGCAGCCAAGATTCAAGAGGGCTTCTAGGCAATCAGCCCCAGCATTTT. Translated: CASSQDSRGLLGNQPQHF.

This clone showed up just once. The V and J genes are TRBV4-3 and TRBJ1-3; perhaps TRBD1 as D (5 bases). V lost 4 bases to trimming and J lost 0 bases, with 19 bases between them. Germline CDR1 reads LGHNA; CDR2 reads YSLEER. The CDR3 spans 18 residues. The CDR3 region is CASSPRGDGGASGNTIYF. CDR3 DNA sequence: TGCGCCAGCAGCCCACGGGGGGACGGTGGAGCCTCTGGAAACACCATATATTTT.

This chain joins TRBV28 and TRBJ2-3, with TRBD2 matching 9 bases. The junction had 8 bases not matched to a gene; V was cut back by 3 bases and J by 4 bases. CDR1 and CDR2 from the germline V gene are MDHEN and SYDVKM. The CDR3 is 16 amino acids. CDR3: CASSLRLAGSSDTQYF. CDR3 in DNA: TGTGCCAGCAGTTTGAGGCTAGCGGGGAGTTCAGATACGCAGTATTTT.

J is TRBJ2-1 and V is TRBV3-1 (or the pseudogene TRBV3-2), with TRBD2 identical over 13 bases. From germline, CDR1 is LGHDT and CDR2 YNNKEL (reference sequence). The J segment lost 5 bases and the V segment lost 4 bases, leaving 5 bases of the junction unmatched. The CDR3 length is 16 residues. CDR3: CASSRGTSGTHNEQFF. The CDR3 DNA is TGTGCCAGCAGCCGGGGGACTAGCGGGACACACAATGAGCAGTTCTTC.

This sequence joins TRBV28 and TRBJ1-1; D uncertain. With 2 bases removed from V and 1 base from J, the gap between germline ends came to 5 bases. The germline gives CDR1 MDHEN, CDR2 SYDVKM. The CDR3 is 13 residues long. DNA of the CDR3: TGTGCCAGCAGTTTAGGGCGGAACACTGAAGCTTTCTTT. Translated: CASSLGRNTEAFF.

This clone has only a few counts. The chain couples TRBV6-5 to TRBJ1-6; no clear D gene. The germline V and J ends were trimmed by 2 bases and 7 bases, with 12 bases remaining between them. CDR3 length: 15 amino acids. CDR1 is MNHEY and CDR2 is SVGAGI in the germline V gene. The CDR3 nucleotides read TGTGCCAGCAGTTACACCCAGGTTCTCAATTCACCCCTCCACTTT. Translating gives CASSYTQVLNSPLHF.